This TCR beta chain was identified during a study of vaccination effects on CD4 cells after COVID-19. Overall study results and limits: In the late period after vaccination, infection- and vaccine-induced clones contracted markedly. Vaccine-induced clones in healthy vaccinees cross-reacted with common cold coronaviruses in only 1 of 255 cases.

The CDR3 sequence is 13 residues long. Looked up from germline, CDR1 is SGHRS and CDR2 is YFSETQ. Deletions cut 2 bases from V and 3 bases from J, with 9 bases between. In this sample, this clone turned up a few times. Its antigen is unknown. With the ViraFEST assay, the study expanded antigen-specific CD4+ T cells using viral peptide pools, then sequenced them. Having been cultured for 10 days, the cells underwent CD4+ T cell isolation. Previously uninfected by SARS-CoV-2, the vaccine recipients also showed negative nucleocapsid antibodies. Peptides at roughly 10 ug/ml and IL-2 at about 10 IU/ml were added to more than 1.5 million PBMC per well. Cultures got half-medium changes with IL-2 on days 3 and 7. Sequencing used immunoSEQ multiplex PCR; TCRdb keeps in-frame clones, though not all of them. The sample carries roughly 42,000 clones, 77% recorded once.

The clonotype comes from a human donor who received a COVID-19 vaccine. The material sequenced was CD4+ T cells from PBMCs cultured with HCoV-NL63 spike peptides, taken before COVID-19 vaccination. The genes are TRBV5-1 and TRBJ2-7; possibly TRBD2 for D (6 bases). CDR3 residues: CASSFRRVYEQYV. In nucleotides, the CDR3 is TGCGCCAGCAGCTTCAGGAGGGTCTACGAGCAGTACGTC.